The entry below gives a single T cell receptor (beta chain) sequence along with its context. This entry comes from a study of metastatic and nonmetastatic thyroid tumors. Germline CDR1 and CDR2: KGHSH and LQKENI. The CDR3 runs to 15 residues. The V end was cut by 0 bases, the J end by 0 bases, with 9 bases between. TCRdb used MiXCR to call clones anew from the PCR reads. The sample has tens of thousands of clones, roughly 19% seen once; the top ten hold under 45%. Each patient came to thyroid surgery without any prior treatment (of any kind). The sequenced sample consisted of blood. The receptor's source is a female donor with papillary thyroid cancer or a benign thyroid nodule (not recorded which). Some clones in this sample may be carry-over from other donors' samples. The V and J genes are TRBV18 and TRBJ2-7; perhaps TRBD1 as D (6 bases). CDR3 nucleotide sequence: TGTGCCAGCTCACCACCCGGGACACCCTCCTACGAGCAGTACTTC. Amino acids: CASSPPGTPSYEQYF.